The TCR beta chain under discussion was sequenced for a study of T-cell reconstitution after alpha-beta-depleted transplantation in children. The study, taken as a whole, reports: In some patients, recipient T cells and intrathymic progenitors surviving conditioning explained high day-60 diversity. Two months or so post-transplant, alpha-beta T cells reportedly derived from several hundred expanded graft clones.

The CDR3 covers 12 residues. Germline V gene data show CDR1 as SNHLY and CDR2 as FYNNEI. Trimming removed 9 bases from V and 2 bases from J, with 5 bases in between. Preparing the TCRbeta library involved the use of unique molecular identifiers. TCRdb re-called the PCR reads with MiXCR, one entry per CDR3 protein. The sample lists approximately 170,000 distinct CDR3 sequences; around 10% were seen once. As for this clonotype: Its specificity is not known.

The V and J genes are TRBV2 and TRBJ2-6; no definite D call. The sequences come from PBMCs, collected before TCRalphabeta/CD19-depleted stem cell transplant. The source is a boy younger than 10 with acute myeloid leukemia, due to receive a stem cell transplant. CDR3 residues: CARSTGANVLTF. CDR3 nucleotide sequence: TGTGCCAGATCGACTGGGGCCAACGTCCTGACTTTC.